This T cell receptor (beta chain) was documented in a study of shared clonotypes between healthy human individuals. Study results and limitations: Researchers found naive subsets generally carried larger estimated richness than memory subsets.

Sorted subsets were amplified in replicate PCRs using about 200 ng DNA, around 30,000 T cell genomes. Under the authors' procedure: Owing to the provision of junction-only sequences devoid of quality scores by immunoSEQ, filtering differed. Assay used: immunoSEQ multiplex PCR; TCRdb lists only in-frame clones, some missing. V, J and clone size are taken as reported in that table, and D and trimming were inferred from the DNA itself. Among nearly 1,000,000 clones listed, approximately 80% were seen once. In the case of this clone: Antigen unknown.

Trimming removed 7 bases from V and 2 bases from J; junction bases left unmatched: 3. Germline assignment: CDR1 MNHNS and CDR2 SASEGT. The CDR3 consists of 14 residues. Negatively enriched CD4+ T cells were divided by CD45RA into naive and memory. The specimen sequenced was memory CD4+ T cells sorted from blood. Subset in this sample: CD45RA-negative fraction. The sequence was obtained from a man in his late teens or twenties in good health. This sequence joins TRBV6-1 and TRBJ2-2, with 8 positions matching TRBD2. The CDR3 DNA is TGTGCCAGCACGCGGGGGGCTAACACCGGGGAGCTGTTTTTT. Its translation: CASTRGANTGELFF.